These 10 T cell receptor beta chains were all obtained from the same sample, sequenced in a study of patients and donors after allogeneic stem cell transplantation (TCRdb year 2020). The library was generated by RT-PCR. Sequencing instrument: NextSeq 550. TCRdb redid the processing of the public reads, applying fastp at Q25 and MiXCR, and retained in-frame beta chains. Each entry is one CDR3 protein sequence, shown with its most common DNA and genes. The sample table records some 960,000 distinct CDR3 sequences; roughly 18% of these occur just once. The ten most abundant clones make up 5% to 7.5% of the sample. Sequenced material: blood, either unsorted or a sorted T cell fraction (not recorded which). All receptors derive from a human donor who was either an allogeneic HSCT recipient or a stem cell or donor lymphocyte infusion donor (not recorded which). It is not recorded whose cells these are; they may come from a transplant donor.

The DNA for the CDR3 is TGTGCCAGTAGTATACTAACAGGGAACACCGGGGAGCTGTTTTTT. Its protein product is CASSILTGNTGELFF. The chain couples TRBV19 to TRBJ2-2, with D possibly being TRBD1 (5 bases). Germline values: CDR1 LNHDA, CDR2 SQIVND (reference sequence). Trimming cost V 2 bases and J 1 base, with 8 bases left between them. The CDR3 is made up of 15 amino acids. Variable domain in full (rest from reference TRBV19 and TRBJ2-2): DGGITQSPKYLFRKEGQNVTLSCEQNLNHDAMYWYRQDPGQGLRLIYYSQIVNDFQKGDIAEGYSVSREKKESFPLTVTSAQKNPTAFYLCASSILTGNTGELFFGEGSRLTVL.

As DNA, the CDR3 is TGTGCCAGCAGTTTCGTAACGAACACCGGGGAGCTGTTTTTT. Translation: CASSFVTNTGELFF. The V gene is TRBV12-3 or TRBV12-4, the J gene TRBJ2-2; D gene ambiguous. This CDR3 is built from 14 residues. The germline V and J ends were trimmed by 3 bases and 0 bases, with 5 bases remaining between them.

The V and J genes are TRBV20-1 and TRBJ2-1; 12 bases are a match to TRBD2. V shed 5 bases and J 4 bases; nucleotides not matched to a gene: 3. CDR1 and CDR2 (germline): DFQATT, SNEGSKA (reference sequence). This CDR3 comprises 14 residues. Written as DNA, the CDR3 is TGCAGTGCTGAGGGGACTAGCGGGTACAATGAGCAGTTCTTC. Protein sequence: CSAEGTSGYNEQFF.

The rearrangement links TRBV6-4 to TRBJ2-3; maybe TRBD1 (6 bases). The CDR3 runs to 15 residues. Trimming took off 6 bases at V and 3 bases at J, with 16 bases between the two ends. Looked up from germline, CDR1 is MRHNA and CDR2 is SNTAGT. The CDR3 loop reads CASSERNRGTDTQYF. CDR3 nucleotides: TGTGCCAGCAGCGAGAGGAATAGGGGGACAGATACGCAGTATTTT.

In this sample, this clonotype turned up a few times. This chain connects TRBV18 to TRBJ1-1; 7 bases line up with TRBD1. The germline gives CDR1 KGHSH, CDR2 LQKENI. The ends lost 0 bases at V and 6 bases at J; junction bases unmatched: 10. This CDR3 is 16 amino acids long. The CDR3 nucleotides are TGTGCCAGCTCACCACCCATGGCAGGGGGTCGGTCTGAAGCTTTCTTT. The encoded protein is CASSPPMAGGRSEAFF.

The CDR3 loop is CASSWRTGGREQYF. In nucleotides, the CDR3 is TGCGCCAGCAGCTGGAGGACAGGGGGCCGGGAGCAGTACTTC. This chain uses TRBV5-1 with TRBJ2-7; 11 bases fit TRBD1. The CDR3 is made up of 14 amino acids. Germline-derived CDR1 and CDR2 are SGHRS and YFSETQ. The V segment lost 3 bases and the J segment 7 bases; nucleotides outside the gene matches: 6.

This clonotype turned up a few times. This chain connects TRBV12-3 or TRBV12-4 to TRBJ2-1; TRBD2 aligns across 13 bases. V dropped 5 bases and J dropped 6; count of bases not matched to a gene: 4. The CDR3 has 15 amino acids. CDR3 amino acids: CASSTSGREGNEQFF. Written as DNA, the CDR3 is TGTGCCAGCAGTACTAGCGGGAGGGAGGGCAATGAGCAGTTCTTC.

This rearrangement joins TRBV29-1 to TRBJ1-3; D gene unclear. V gave up 0 bases and J gave up 3 bases, with 9 bases separating them. The CDR3 spans 14 residues. Germline loops: CDR1 SQVTM, CDR2 ANQGSEA. The DNA of the CDR3 is TGCAGCGTTGAAGATCAAACACTTGGAAACACCATATATTTT. Protein product: CSVEDQTLGNTIYF.

This clonotype was picked up a small number of times. The rearrangement joins TRBV18 to TRBJ2-1; the D gene could be TRBD1 or TRBD2 (7 bases each). The CDR3 covers 15 residues. The V end lost 5 bases, the J end lost 8 bases, and 19 bases lay between the germline ends. Germline values: CDR1 KGHSH, CDR2 LQKENI. CDR3 sequence (DNA): TGTGCCAGCTCAACCGGGGCAGGGGGGGCCGATGAGCAGTTCTTC. Translated, it gives CASSTGAGGADEQFF. The full variable domain, rest sourced from reference TRBV18 and TRBJ2-1, is NAGVMQNPRHLVRRRGQEARLRCSPMKGHSHVYWYRQLPEEGLKFMVYLQKENIIDESGMPKERFSAEFPKEGPSILRIQQVVRGDSAAYFCASSTGAGGADEQFFGPGTRLTVL.

This clonotype came up a few times. The rearrangement links TRBV29-1 to TRBJ2-1; no clear D gene. There are 13 residues in the CDR3. The ends were cut back, 4 bases at V and 6 bases at J, with 13 bases in the middle. The germline V gene has CDR1 SQVTM and CDR2 ANQGSEA. CDR3 amino acids: CSVVVNFRNEQFF. CDR3 coding DNA: TGCAGCGTTGTCGTCAACTTCCGCAATGAGCAGTTCTTC.